This T cell receptor beta chain was captured in a study of T cells in Graves' hyperthyroidism and ophthalmopathy. The investigators amplified TCR beta CDR3 regions from RNA transcripts. First-round RT-PCR of the TCR CDR3 relied on the HTBI primer set. From the multiplex PCR reads, TCRdb called clonotypes with MiXCR, one entry per CDR3 protein. This table holds hundreds of thousands of distinct CDR3 sequences, about 38% found once. CDR3 size: 17 residues. CDR1 ENHRY and CDR2 SYGVKD come from the germline V gene. Of note for this clonotype: The antigen is undetermined. At one of its ends the junction is not consistent with the germline gene, which may arise from a read error.

Study outcomes and limitations: Most expanded thyroid clonotypes above 0.001 recurred in blood.

V gene TRBV10-3 combines with J gene TRBJ1-2, with TRBD1 matching over 9 bases. The sequencing input was blood. This receptor was obtained from a man younger than 35 with Graves' hyperthyroidism. The CDR3 DNA reads as TGTGCCAGCAGTTCCCAGGCCGGACAGGGGAGGAGGTATGGCTACACCTTC. Its protein product is CASSSQAGQGRRYGYTF.